The 30 T cell receptor beta chains in this list originate from one sample, sequenced in a study of blood T cell repertoires in COVID-19. The table came from immunoSEQ multiplex PCR; TCRdb's copy has only in-frame clones and leaves some out. The table records about 360,000 clones, 88% of them present only once. The specimen was PBMCs or T cells enriched from blood (not recorded which). These receptor sequences come from a woman aged 40 to 49 with acute COVID-19.

The rearrangement links TRBV24-1 to TRBJ2-3; the D gene is possibly TRBD1 (6 bases). The length of the CDR3 is 15 residues. Per germline, CDR1 KGHDR and CDR2 SFDVKD. Trimming removed 4 bases from V and 0 bases from J, with 10 bases in between. In nucleotides, the CDR3 is TGTGCCACCAGTGACACAGGGCTTAGCACAGATACGCAGTATTTT. This codes for CATSDTGLSTDTQYF.

This rearrangement joins TRBV5-1 to TRBJ2-7, with 8 nucleotides matching TRBD1. There are 18 residues in the CDR3. Germline V lookup: CDR1 SGHRS, CDR2 YFSETQ. V gave up 4 bases and J gave up 0 bases; unmatched junction bases: 15. The DNA of the CDR3 is TGCGCCAGCAGCCCAAAGGGGGTCGGACAGGGTCGCTCCTACGAGCAGTACTTC. Its translation is CASSPKGVGQGRSYEQYF.

The chain combines TRBV27 with TRBJ1-6; maybe TRBD1 (5 bases). Between the trimmed V and J ends, which lost 3 bases and 5 bases, there was a span of 20 bases. CDR1 and CDR2 (germline): MNHEY, SMNVEV (reference sequence). The CDR3 has 18 amino acids. The CDR3 loop is CASSFLGAAGGDNSPLHF. The CDR3 DNA is TGTGCCAGCAGTTTTCTCGGGGCGGCCGGAGGGGATAATTCACCCCTCCACTTT.

The chain joins TRBV7-9 to TRBJ1-5, with a tentative D call TRBD1 (6 bases). The germline V gene has CDR1 SEHNR and CDR2 FQNEAQ (reference sequence). Trimming cost V 5 bases and J 4 bases, with 21 bases left between them. CDR3 length equals 17 residues. For the CDR3, the DNA is TGTGCCAGCAGCCAATATCCGGGACAAACTCTTAATCAGCCCCAGCATTTT. This sequence encodes CASSQYPGQTLNQPQHF.

The rearrangement uses TRBV19 and TRBJ2-2, with 7 nucleotides matching TRBD2. V was pared by 5 bases and J by 1 base, with 7 bases of the junction left unmatched. CDR1 LNHDA and CDR2 SQIVND come from the germline V gene (reference sequence). This CDR3 is built from 16 residues. DNA of the CDR3: TGTGCCAGTAGTCCACGGGGGGTCAGGAACACCGGGGAGCTGTTTTTT. Translating it yields CASSPRGVRNTGELFF.

The rearrangement joins TRBV2 to TRBJ2-3; no clear D gene. The V end was cut by 5 bases, the J end by 5 bases, with 14 bases between. The CDR3 runs 14 residues. The germline gives CDR1 SNHLY, CDR2 FYNNEI. CDR3 nucleotides: TGTGCCAGCAGTCCCCGGTTTATAGAAGATACGCAGTATTTT. Translating gives CASSPRFIEDTQYF.

The gene calls are TRBV18 and TRBJ2-5, with D possibly being TRBD1 (6 bases). The CDR3 consists of 15 residues. The V gene lost 6 bases and the J gene lost 1 base, with 15 bases spanning the gap. Germline values: CDR1 KGHSH, CDR2 LQKENI. CDR3 bases: TGTGCCAGCTCGCAGGGGCTTTCAGCCCAAGAGACCCAGTACTTC. Translation: CASSQGLSAQETQYF.

The rearrangement joins TRBV7-6 to TRBJ2-3, with D possibly being TRBD2 (6 bases). The CDR3 consists of 16 residues. Looked up from germline, CDR1 is SGHVS and CDR2 is FNYEAQ. Trimming took off 0 bases at V and 0 bases at J, with 10 bases between the two ends. The CDR3 loop reads CASSLAGGGSTDTQYF. In nucleotides, the CDR3 is TGTGCCAGCAGCTTAGCGGGTGGGGGGAGCACAGATACGCAGTATTTT.

A single count supports this clone. The genes are TRBV6-5 and TRBJ2-1, with 7 bases fitting TRBD2. The V gene's germline CDR1 is MNHEY and CDR2 SVGAGI. The CDR3 is 16 amino acids. V dropped 3 bases and J dropped 5; count of bases not matched to a gene: 10. CDR3 loop: CASSYVETSPHNEQFF. CDR3 coding DNA: TGTGCCAGCAGTTATGTTGAGACTAGCCCTCACAATGAGCAGTTCTTC.

The chain combines TRBV11-2 with TRBJ2-3; 13 nucleotides line up with TRBD2. The germline gives CDR1 SGHAT, CDR2 FQNNGV. V lost 5 bases and J lost 5; bases outside the gene matches: 7. There are 16 residues in the CDR3. CDR3 protein: CASSPRTSGGGDTQYF. The CDR3 bases are TGTGCCAGCAGCCCTCGGACTAGCGGGGGAGGAGATACGCAGTATTTT.

The chain uses TRBV2 and TRBJ1-5; D perhaps matches TRBD1 (5 bases). CDR1 and CDR2 from the germline V gene are SNHLY and FYNNEI. V shed 4 bases and J shed 6 bases, with 16 bases lying between them. This CDR3 has 15 residues. CDR3 bases: TGTGCCAGCAGTGCCAGGGCTCCCAGGACTCAGCCCCAGCATTTT. The encoded protein is CASSARAPRTQPQHF.

The chain couples TRBV3-1 (or the pseudogene TRBV3-2) to TRBJ2-1; D gene ambiguous. Germline CDR1 and CDR2: LGHDT and YNNKEL (reference sequence). This CDR3 is 13 amino acids long. Trimming left V 0 bases short and J 6 bases short, with 6 bases between. DNA for the CDR3: TGTGCCAGCAGCCAAGATCGGGTCAATGAGCAGTTCTTC. Its protein product is CASSQDRVNEQFF.

V and J are TRBV11-2 and TRBJ1-2; weak D call: TRBD1 (5 bases). Germline loops: CDR1 SGHAT, CDR2 FQNNGV. The CDR3 is 14 amino acids. The V gene lost 0 bases and the J gene lost 8 bases, with 13 bases spanning the gap. CDR3 sequence (DNA): TGTGCCAGCAGCTTAGATTGGGGGGTAGACGGCTACACCTTC. It encodes CASSLDWGVDGYTF.

This clone was detected only once. The rearrangement uses TRBV7-6 and TRBJ2-2, with 15 positions matching TRBD2. The CDR3 is 16 amino acids. V lost 4 bases and J lost 6; bases outside the gene matches: 3. Looked up from germline, CDR1 is SGHVS and CDR2 is FNYEAQ. CDR3 DNA sequence: TGTGCCAGCAGCTGGACTAGCGGGGGGGCCGCCGGGGAGCTGTTTTTT. As protein: CASSWTSGGAAGELFF.

J is TRBJ2-6 and V is TRBV23-1; unclear D gene. TRBV23-1 falls under the ORF class, with uncertain function. Between the trimmed V and J ends, which lost 3 bases and 1 base, there was a span of 10 bases. The CDR3 covers 16 residues. CDR3 sequence reads: CASSHRPRSGANVLTF. CDR3 DNA: TGCGCCAGCAGTCATCGACCTAGGTCTGGGGCCAACGTCCTGACTTTC.

V is TRBV12-2 and J is TRBJ2-7; TRBD1, the D gene given by the table, was not confirmed from the DNA. TRBV12-2 is flagged as a pseudogene. CDR3 length: 16 residues. Written as DNA, the CDR3 is TGTGCAAGTCGCTTCGGAAGACAGGGGCCGGCCTACGAGCAGTACTTC. This encodes CASRFGRQGPAYEQYF.

The chain combines TRBV3-1 (or the pseudogene TRBV3-2) with TRBJ1-2; 7 bases match TRBD1. Germline-derived CDR1 and CDR2 are LGHDT and YNNKEL (reference sequence). The CDR3 consists of 15 residues. V lost 1 base and J lost 7; bases outside the gene matches: 9. The DNA of the CDR3 is TGTGCCAGCAGCCAAGGACAGGGCAGGCTCGGTGGCTACACCTTC. This gives the protein CASSQGQGRLGGYTF.

V and J are TRBV29-1 and TRBJ1-1; D might be TRBD1 (6 bases). CDR1 is SQVTM, CDR2 ANQGSEA, per germline. There are 13 residues in the CDR3. V lost 6 bases, J lost 2 bases, and 13 bases lay in between. CDR3 DNA: TGCAGCGTCCCACAGGGATTAAACACTGAAGCTTTCTTT. Protein sequence: CSVPQGLNTEAFF.

The chain recombines TRBV7-2 with TRBJ2-7; D remains unclear. Trimming took off 6 bases at V and 7 bases at J, with 19 bases between the two ends. Germline CDR1 SGHTA, CDR2 FQGNSA. The CDR3 extends over 14 amino acids. This CDR3 is CASSLRLVFGEQYF. CDR3 sequence (DNA): TGTGCCAGCAGTCTACGACTTGTTTTTGGGGAGCAGTACTTC.

The chain employs TRBV24-1 and TRBJ2-1; D is perhaps TRBD2 (6 bases). The CDR3 is 13 residues long. Trimming cost V 7 bases and J 7 bases, with 13 bases left between them. CDR1 is KGHDR, CDR2 SFDVKD, per germline. The CDR3 protein is CATSGGPGNEQFF. The CDR3 bases are TGTGCCACCAGCGGGGGACCGGGGAATGAGCAGTTCTTC.

This clone was picked up one time. V usage is TRBV6-5 and J usage is TRBJ1-5, with a possible D match to TRBD1 (5 bases). V was shortened by 8 bases and J by 0 bases, with 11 bases between the two germline ends. The CDR3 has 14 residues. Germline loops: CDR1 MNHEY, CDR2 SVGAGI. The CDR3 reads CASYAGHSNQPQHF. DNA of the CDR3: TGTGCCAGCTATGCAGGGCATAGCAATCAGCCCCAGCATTTT.

The rearrangement joins TRBV4-2 to TRBJ2-7; TRBD2 might be the D (5 bases). V gave up 10 bases and J gave up 7 bases, with 23 bases separating them. The CDR3 extends over 14 amino acids. Germline V gene lookup returns CDR1 LGHNA and CDR2 YNFKEQ. Here the CDR3 reads CATRGSVGRGEQYF. In DNA form, the CDR3 reads TGTGCCACCCGCGGGTCGGTAGGGCGTGGGGAGCAGTACTTC.

This chain links TRBV5-1 with TRBJ1-6; D unresolved. Germline loops: CDR1 SGHRS, CDR2 YFSETQ. This CDR3 is 15 amino acids long. Trimming pared 0 bases from V and 9 bases from J, leaving 13 bases between. The CDR3 spells CASSLDAAESSPLHF. For the CDR3, the DNA is TGCGCCAGCAGCTTGGATGCAGCGGAGAGTTCACCCCTCCACTTT.

The V call is TRBV5-1, the J call TRBJ2-7; perhaps TRBD2 as D (5 bases). This CDR3 contains 15 residues. The V and J ends lost 0 bases and 1 base respectively, with 11 bases between them. Germline loops: CDR1 SGHRS, CDR2 YFSETQ. In DNA, the CDR3 is TGCGCCAGCAGCTTGGCCGGGGATAGTTCCTACGAGCAGTACTTC. This translates into CASSLAGDSSYEQYF. Full variable domain (missing parts from reference TRBV5-1 and TRBJ2-7): KAGVTQTPRYLIKTRGQQVTLSCSPISGHRSVSWYQQTPGQGLQFLFEYFSETQRNKGNFPGRFSGRQFSNSRSEMNVSTLELGDSALYLCASSLAGDSSYEQYFGPGTRLTVT.

This sequence joins TRBV7-2 and TRBJ2-5, with D perhaps TRBD2 (7 bases). CDR1 is SGHTA, CDR2 FQGNSA, per germline. CDR3 length: 15 amino acids. Trimming left V 5 bases short and J 5 bases short, with 18 bases between. The CDR3 DNA reads as TGTGCCAGCAGCCTCGCCCCGGGGGGCCCGGAGACCCAGTACTTC. Translation: CASSLAPGGPETQYF.

The V call is TRBV9, the J call TRBJ2-7; 9 bases are shared with TRBD1. The CDR3 sequence is 15 residues long. V trimming: 0 bases; J trimming: 1 base; junction bases outside the gene matches: 2. CDR1 SGDLS and CDR2 YYNGEE come from the germline V gene. The CDR3 loop is CASSVAGTGSYEQYF. CDR3 nucleotides: TGTGCCAGCAGCGTAGCGGGGACAGGGTCCTACGAGCAGTACTTC.

The chain links TRBV10-1 to TRBJ2-7; D might be TRBD1 (6 bases). Germline assignment: CDR1 WNHNN and CDR2 SYGVQD (reference sequence). The CDR3 loop spans 14 amino acids. V gave up 0 bases and J gave up 9 bases, with 15 bases separating them. CDR3 nucleotides: TGCGCCAGCAGTGAGTCGGACAGTTGGGAGTGGCAGTACTTC. Amino acid sequence: CASSESDSWEWQYF.

The chain combines TRBV5-6 with TRBJ1-1, with D possibly TRBD1 on 6 matching bases. With 5 bases removed from V and 4 bases from J, the gap between germline ends came to 12 bases. The CDR3 runs 13 residues. Germline V gene sequence: CDR1 SGHDT, CDR2 YYEEEE. The chain's CDR3 is CASSYTRGTEAFF. The CDR3 DNA sequence: TGTGCCAGCAGTTATACCAGGGGCACTGAAGCTTTCTTT.

J is TRBJ1-2 and V is TRBV6-6, with 7 nucleotides matching TRBD1. CDR1 and CDR2 from the germline V gene are MNHNY and SVGAGI (reference sequence). V was pared by 5 bases and J by 0 bases, with 12 bases of the junction left unmatched. The length of the CDR3 is 17 residues. The CDR3 loop reads CASSRTTTGVANYGYTF. CDR3 DNA sequence: TGTGCCAGCAGTCGAACAACCACAGGGGTCGCTAACTATGGCTACACCTTC.

This sequence joins TRBV2 and TRBJ2-2; 7 positions match TRBD2. Unmatched junction bases numbered 3, after V lost 7 bases and J lost 4 bases. Germline V gene lookup returns CDR1 SNHLY and CDR2 FYNNEI. The length of the CDR3 is 13 residues. CDR3: CASMGLRTGELFF. The CDR3 DNA is TGTGCCAGCATGGGACTACGCACCGGGGAGCTGTTTTTT.